This T cell receptor beta chain was captured by sequencing in a study of regulatory T cells in long-lasting Graves disease (dated by TCRdb to about 2021). For the study in its entirety: In the newly diagnosed Graves' disease group, patients had been taking antithyroid drugs for less than 3 months. Persistent Graves' disease patients were compared with newly diagnosed Graves' disease patients by peripheral blood TCR sequencing and RNA sequencing. The study was conducted in China and was registered as a clinical trial. A total of roughly 35 samples underwent TCR sequencing: around 13 from persistent and roughly 20 from newly diagnosed Graves' disease patients.

In light of the paper, this sample's time point label describes: newly diagnosed GD, antithyroid drugs for less than 3 months. For both TCR sequencing and RNA sequencing, RNA was extracted from PBMCs in TRIzol. Graves' disease was diagnosed according to American Thyroid Association guidelines. Recruitment of patients was carried out at an endocrinology department in Xi'an, China. From each patient, about 9 milliliters of peripheral blood was collected into an EDTA anticoagulant tube. PBMCs were isolated by Ficoll Paque Plus density gradient separation without further T cell sorting. An Agilent 2100 Bioanalyzer and agarose gel were used to check RNA quality, while a NanoDrop 2000 measured RNA concentration. General findings and caveats noted by the study authors: Sequencing and analysis were limited to the TCR beta chain. As a limitation, the authors acknowledged that the small sample size may reduce accuracy. Lower TCR Shannon entropy and fewer highly expanded clones were observed in persistent Graves' disease patients than in newly diagnosed patients, which suggested clonal expansion. Persistent disease showed preferential use of TRBV28, TRBJ1-2 and TRBJ2-5, whereas newly diagnosed disease favored TRBV20-1 and TRBJ2-1. Peripheral blood alone was examined, since thyroid tissue, which constituted the primary lesion, could not be accessed. Persistent patients shared more public clonotypes among themselves (around 2,500) than newly diagnosed patients did (approximately 970).

Note on this clonotype: Its specific antigen is unknown. Base qualities are not recorded, but no much larger clone differs from it by a single base.

Trimming removed 5 bases from V and 4 bases from J, leaving 14 bases between the germline ends. The CDR3 runs 14 residues from the cysteine to the phenylalanine. The entry retains the CDR3 DNA only, 42 bases that are in frame from base 1. Sequences LNHDA (CDR1) and SQIVND (CDR2) are obtained from the germline V gene (reference sequence). Library preparation used multiplex PCR. This sample was sequenced with an Illumina HiSeq 4000. To build TCR beta libraries, CDR3 regions were amplified by Arm-PCR using iRepertoire HTBI primers. PCR products were gel purified before sequencing. In the original analysis: Gene usage analysis of CDR3 amino acid clonotypes used the 62 TRBV and fewer than 15 TRBJ segments found across samples. COPE and FqMerger were used to merge the filtered high-quality paired reads into contigs. BLAST was used to align contigs to IMGT TRBV, TRBD and TRBJ reference genes, and CDR3 was defined according to IMGT. Clonotypes above 0.1% frequency were classified as highly expanded clones. Shannon entropy served as the measure of repertoire diversity, while the Gini coefficient captured V-J evenness. A clonotype was considered public if more than one individual shared it. The raw public reads went through TCRdb reprocessing: fastp at Q25, MiXCR clone calling, in-frame beta chains kept. Every entry covers one CDR3 protein and lists the most common genes and DNA from its rows. TCRdb assigned the V and J calls; the authors' analysis was not used. This sample holds roughly 520,000 distinct CDR3 sequences; around 13% were observed only once. The ten top clones hold around 10% of the sample.

These data are also associated with another study on T cells in Graves' hyperthyroidism and ophthalmopathy. As that second study puts it: A patient counted as having stable Graves' hyperthyroidism if no progression to ophthalmopathy occurred over 18 months of follow-up. The hyperthyroidism patients were between 18 and 65 years old and newly diagnosed, with a disease duration of less than 2 months. Patients with uncontrolled infections, other autoimmune diseases, pregnancy or lactation were excluded. Diagnoses were established on the basis of clinical symptoms, serum thyroxine and TRAb, thyroid ultrasound, and orbital computed tomography. The first round of RT-PCR for the TCR CDR3 was performed with the HTBI primer set and the Qiagen OneStep RT-PCR kit. Most expanded thyroid clonotypes (frequency above 0.001) were also detected in blood, suggesting blood repertoires may reflect thyroid immune responses. A model built on a 13 V-J signature distinguished ophthalmopathy from stable hyperthyroidism, reaching roughly 88% sensitivity and around 81% specificity in cross-validation and 80%/75% in testing. In validation, the model predicted progression to ophthalmopathy with just under 71% sensitivity and less than 80% specificity, a median of around six months before onset. TCR V-J signatures able to tell the groups apart were searched for in a discovery cohort of 90 to 100 patients, of whom around 42 had Graves' ophthalmopathy and around 56 had stable Graves' hyperthyroidism. Prospective prediction of ophthalmopathy was tested in an independent validation cohort of approximately 19 hyperthyroidism patients and 15 to 17 patients who later progressed to ophthalmopathy. The 90 to 100 discovery patients were randomly split 7:3 into training and test sets. The study also compared thyroid tissue and blood T-cell repertoires from over 5 Graves' hyperthyroidism patients. After blood sampling, hyperthyroidism patients were treated with methimazole at a starting dose of 30 mg daily, and ophthalmopathy patients were treated with high-dose intravenous methylprednisolone. Libraries were constructed in a second round of multiplex PCR, after which size selection and purification were carried out. The libraries were sequenced on an Illumina HiSeq2000 using paired-end 100 bp reads. SOAPnuke was used to process the raw data, removing reads that contained adapters or uncalled bases, had a mean Phred below 15, or lacked an exact match to the constant primer or identifier. High-quality paired reads were merged using COPE v1.2.5, and each unique nucleotide sequence was defined as a clonotype. Clonotypes were aligned to IMGT TRBV, TRBD and TRBJ reference segments using MiTCR v1.1. Analysis was restricted to V-J combinations with a frequency above 0.0001, which covered about 99% of repertoires. The TCS score was defined as the ratio of F50 (clonal expansion) to E x V (chaos), calculated using BLOSUM62-based TCRdist between CDR3 peptides within each V-J. Welch's t-statistics and random forest reduced roughly 500 V-J features to around 14, which were used in a naive Bayes classifier (R e1071). No statistical method was used to fix the sample size in advance, and group allocation was not hidden from the investigators. The paper describes TCR Vbeta CDR3 sequencing of 120 to 150 peripheral blood samples, made up of under 50 ophthalmopathy patients, some 80 hyperthyroidism patients and about 17 progressor patients.

Material: peripheral blood mononuclear cells (PBMCs), obtained at new diagnosis, from a patient treated with antithyroid drugs. This receptor was identified in a woman in her 30s with Graves disease. Donor details come from another sample of the same person, matched by shared clones. Here the chain combines TRBV19 and TRBJ1-1; too little of a D gene remains to name it. The DNA is TGTGCCAGTAGTTCTATCGGGCAGACCACTGAAGCTTTCTTT. This is translated as CASSSIGQTTEAFF.